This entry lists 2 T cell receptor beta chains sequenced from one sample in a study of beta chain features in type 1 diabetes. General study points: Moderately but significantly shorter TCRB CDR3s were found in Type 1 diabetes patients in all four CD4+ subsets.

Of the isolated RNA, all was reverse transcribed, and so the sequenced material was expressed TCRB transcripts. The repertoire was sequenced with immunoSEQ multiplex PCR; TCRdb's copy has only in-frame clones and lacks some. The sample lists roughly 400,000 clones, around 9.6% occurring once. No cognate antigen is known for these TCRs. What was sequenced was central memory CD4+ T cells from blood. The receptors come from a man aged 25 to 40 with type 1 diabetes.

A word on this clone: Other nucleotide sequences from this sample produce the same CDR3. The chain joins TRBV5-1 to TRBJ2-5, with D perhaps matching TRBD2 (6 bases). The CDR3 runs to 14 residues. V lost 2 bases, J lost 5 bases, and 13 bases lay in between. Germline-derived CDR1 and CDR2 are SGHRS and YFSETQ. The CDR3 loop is CASSLGRAGETQYF. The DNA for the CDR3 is TGCGCCAGCAGCTTAGGCAGGGCGGGGGAGACCCAGTACTTC.

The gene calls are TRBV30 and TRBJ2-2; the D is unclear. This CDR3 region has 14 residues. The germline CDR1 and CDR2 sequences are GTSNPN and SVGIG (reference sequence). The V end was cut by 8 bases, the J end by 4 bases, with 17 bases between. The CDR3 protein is CASSLRFVTGELFF. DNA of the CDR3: TGTGCCAGCAGCTTACGGTTTGTCACCGGGGAGCTGTTTTTT.